A single T cell receptor beta chain is shown here with its context. It was during active infection that Seattle patients were enrolled and then longitudinally followed. The sample comes from a study of blood T cell repertoires in COVID-19. The wider study: The cDNA or gDNA used as material had been derived from T cells, B-cell-depleted T cells, or PBMCs.

This CDR3 region has 17 residues. V lost 3 bases and J 0 bases, leaving 18 bases between the germline ends. The V gene's germline CDR1 is SNHLY and CDR2 FYNNEI. Using immunoSEQ multiplex PCR, the repertoire was profiled, and TCRdb retains in-frame clones only, with some absent. The sample has some 140,000 clones; about 85% are singletons. The chain employs TRBV2 and TRBJ2-7, with D perhaps matching TRBD1 (6 bases). This TCR derives from a woman in her 70s with COVID-19, enrolled during active disease. The material sequenced was peripheral blood. The CDR3: CASSDLGHVTSSYEQYF. In DNA form, the CDR3 reads TGTGCCAGCAGTGATTTGGGACACGTTACGAGCTCCTACGAGCAGTACTTC.